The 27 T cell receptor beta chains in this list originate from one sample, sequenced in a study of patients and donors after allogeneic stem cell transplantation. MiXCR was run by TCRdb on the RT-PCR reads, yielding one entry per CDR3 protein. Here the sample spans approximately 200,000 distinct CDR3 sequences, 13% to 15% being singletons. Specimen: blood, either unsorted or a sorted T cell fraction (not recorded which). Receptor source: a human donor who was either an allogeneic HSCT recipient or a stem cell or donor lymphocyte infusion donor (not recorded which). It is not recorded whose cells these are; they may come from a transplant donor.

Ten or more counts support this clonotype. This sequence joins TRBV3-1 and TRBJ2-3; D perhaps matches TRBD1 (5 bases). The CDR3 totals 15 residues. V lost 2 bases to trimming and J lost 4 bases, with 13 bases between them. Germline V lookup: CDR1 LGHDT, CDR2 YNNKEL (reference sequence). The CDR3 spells CASSQLYPRADTQYF. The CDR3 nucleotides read TGTGCCAGCAGCCAACTATACCCCAGGGCAGATACGCAGTATTTT.

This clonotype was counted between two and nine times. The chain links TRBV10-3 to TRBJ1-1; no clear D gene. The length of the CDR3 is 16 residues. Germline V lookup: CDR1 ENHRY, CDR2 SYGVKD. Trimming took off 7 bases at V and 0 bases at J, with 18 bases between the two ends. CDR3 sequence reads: CAIIGIQSGMNTEAFF. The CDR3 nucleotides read TGTGCCATCATTGGAATCCAATCCGGTATGAACACTGAAGCTTTCTTT.

The chain's CDR3 is CASSGTSGGAADTQYF. DNA for the CDR3: TGTGCCAGCAGCGGGACTAGCGGGGGGGCCGCAGATACGCAGTATTTT. V gene TRBV7-2 combines with J gene TRBJ2-3; 16 bases match TRBD2. Germline V gene sequence: CDR1 SGHTA, CDR2 FQGNSA. The CDR3 runs to 16 residues. V shed 5 bases and J 4 bases; nucleotides not matched to a gene: 3.

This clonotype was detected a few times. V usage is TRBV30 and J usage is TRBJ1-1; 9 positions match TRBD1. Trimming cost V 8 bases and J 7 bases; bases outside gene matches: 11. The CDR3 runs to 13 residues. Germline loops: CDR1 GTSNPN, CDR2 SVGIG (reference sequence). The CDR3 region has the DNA TGTGCCGCAGAACAGGGGGCCGGAGGTGAAGCTTTCTTT. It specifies CAAEQGAGGEAFF. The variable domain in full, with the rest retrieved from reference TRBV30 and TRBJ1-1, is SQTIHQWPATLVQPVGSPLSLECTVEGTSNPNLYWYRQAAGRGLQLLFYSVGIGQISSEVPQNLSASRPQDRQFILSSKKLLLSDSGFYLCAAEQGAGGEAFFGQGTRLTVV.

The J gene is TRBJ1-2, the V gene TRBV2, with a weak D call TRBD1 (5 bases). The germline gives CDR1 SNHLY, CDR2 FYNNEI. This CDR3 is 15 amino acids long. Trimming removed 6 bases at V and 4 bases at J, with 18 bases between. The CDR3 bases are TGTGCCAGCAGCGGACCGGGGCAGGGCCTCTATGGCTACACCTTC. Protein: CASSGPGQGLYGYTF. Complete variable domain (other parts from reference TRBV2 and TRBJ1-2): EPEVTQTPSHQVTQMGQEVILRCVPISNHLYFYWYRQILGQKVEFLVSFYNNEISEKSEIFDDQFSVERPDGSNFTLKIRSTKLEDSAMYFCASSGPGQGLYGYTFGSGTRLTVV.

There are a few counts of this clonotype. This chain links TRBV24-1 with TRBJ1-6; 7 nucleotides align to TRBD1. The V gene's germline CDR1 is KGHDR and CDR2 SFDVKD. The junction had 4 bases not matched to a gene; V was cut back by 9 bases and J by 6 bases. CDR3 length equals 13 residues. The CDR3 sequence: CATAGQPNSPLHF. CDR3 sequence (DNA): TGTGCCACCGCGGGACAGCCTAATTCACCCCTCCACTTT.

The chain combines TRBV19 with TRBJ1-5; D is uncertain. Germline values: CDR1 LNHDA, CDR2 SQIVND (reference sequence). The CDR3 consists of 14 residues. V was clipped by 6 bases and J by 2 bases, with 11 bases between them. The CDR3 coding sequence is TGTGCCAGTAGACAAATGGGTGGCAATCAGCCCCAGCATTTT. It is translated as CASRQMGGNQPQHF.

Here the CDR3 DNA reads TGTGCCAGCAGGACATATCTGGGACAGGGGGCCTACGAGCAGTACTTC. This encodes CASRTYLGQGAYEQYF. This chain joins TRBV27 and TRBJ2-7; TRBD1 agrees at 11 bases. Looked up from germline, CDR1 is MNHEY and CDR2 is SMNVEV (reference sequence). Trimming removed 6 bases from V and 2 bases from J; junction bases left unmatched: 9. The CDR3 sequence is 16 residues long.

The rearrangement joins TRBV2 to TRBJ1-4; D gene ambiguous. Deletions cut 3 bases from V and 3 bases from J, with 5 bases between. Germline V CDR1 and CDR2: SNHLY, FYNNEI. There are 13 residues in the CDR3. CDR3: CASSDRSNEKLFF. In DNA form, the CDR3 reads TGTGCCAGCAGTGACCGGTCTAATGAAAAACTGTTTTTT. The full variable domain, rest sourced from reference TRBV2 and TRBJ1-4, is EPEVTQTPSHQVTQMGQEVILRCVPISNHLYFYWYRQILGQKVEFLVSFYNNEISEKSEIFDDQFSVERPDGSNFTLKIRSTKLEDSAMYFCASSDRSNEKLFFGSGTQLSVL.

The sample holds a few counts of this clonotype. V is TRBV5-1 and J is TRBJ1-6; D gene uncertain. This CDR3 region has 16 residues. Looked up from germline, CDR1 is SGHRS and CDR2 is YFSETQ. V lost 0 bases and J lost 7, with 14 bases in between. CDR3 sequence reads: CASSLASGKENSPLHF. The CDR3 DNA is TGCGCCAGCAGCTTGGCCAGTGGCAAGGAAAATTCACCCCTCCACTTT. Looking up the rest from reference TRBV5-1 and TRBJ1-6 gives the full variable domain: KAGVTQTPRYLIKTRGQQVTLSCSPISGHRSVSWYQQTPGQGLQFLFEYFSETQRNKGNFPGRFSGRQFSNSRSEMNVSTLELGDSALYLCASSLASGKENSPLHFGNGTRLTVT.

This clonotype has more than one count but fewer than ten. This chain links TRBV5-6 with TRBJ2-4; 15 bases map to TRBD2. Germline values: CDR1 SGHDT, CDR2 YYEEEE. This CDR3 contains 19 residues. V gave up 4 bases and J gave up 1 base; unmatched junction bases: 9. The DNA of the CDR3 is TGTGCCAGCAGCCCACGGACTAGCGGGAGGGCGGCCGCCAAAAACATTCAGTACTTC. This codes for CASSPRTSGRAAAKNIQYF.

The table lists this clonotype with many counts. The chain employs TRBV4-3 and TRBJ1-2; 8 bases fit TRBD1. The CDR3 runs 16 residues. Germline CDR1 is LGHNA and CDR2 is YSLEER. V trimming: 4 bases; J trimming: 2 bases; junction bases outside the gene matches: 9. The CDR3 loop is CASSPTYRGGNYGYTF. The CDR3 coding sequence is TGCGCCAGCAGCCCAACGTACAGGGGGGGAAACTATGGCTACACCTTC.

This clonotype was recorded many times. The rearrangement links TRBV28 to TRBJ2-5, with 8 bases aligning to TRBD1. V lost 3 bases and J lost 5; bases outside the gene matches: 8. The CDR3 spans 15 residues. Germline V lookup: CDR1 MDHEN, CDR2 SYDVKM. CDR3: CASSLVGSGGETQYF. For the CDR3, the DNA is TGTGCCAGCAGTTTGGTCGGGTCAGGGGGCGAGACCCAGTACTTC.

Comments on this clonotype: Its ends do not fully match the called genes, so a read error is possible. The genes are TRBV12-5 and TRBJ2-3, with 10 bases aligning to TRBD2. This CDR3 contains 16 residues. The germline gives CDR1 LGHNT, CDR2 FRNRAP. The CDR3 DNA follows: TGTGCTAGTGGCCCTCCACTAGCGGGATTCGGGGATACGCAGTTTTTT. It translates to CASGPPLAGFGDTQFF.

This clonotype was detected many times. This CDR3 is CSARAYRVGSTDTQYF. Here the CDR3 DNA reads TGCAGTGCTAGAGCTTACAGGGTTGGAAGCACAGATACGCAGTATTTT. The chain employs TRBV20-1 and TRBJ2-3; perhaps TRBD1 as D (6 bases). CDR1 is DFQATT and CDR2 is SNEGSKA in the germline V gene (reference sequence). This CDR3 region has 16 residues. Trimming left V 1 base short and J 0 bases short, with 14 bases between.

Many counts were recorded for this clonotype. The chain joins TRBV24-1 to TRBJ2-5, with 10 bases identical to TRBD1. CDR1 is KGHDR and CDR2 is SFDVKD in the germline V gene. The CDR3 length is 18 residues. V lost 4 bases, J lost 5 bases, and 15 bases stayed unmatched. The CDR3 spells CATSDPGQGSGWGETQYF. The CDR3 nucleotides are TGTGCCACCAGTGACCCGGGACAGGGGTCGGGTTGGGGGGAGACCCAGTACTTC.

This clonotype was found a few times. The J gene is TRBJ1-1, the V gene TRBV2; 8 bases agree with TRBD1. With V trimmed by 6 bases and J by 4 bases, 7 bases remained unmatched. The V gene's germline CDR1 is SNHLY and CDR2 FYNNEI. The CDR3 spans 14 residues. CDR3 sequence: CASRKQGVGTEAFF. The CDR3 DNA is TGTGCCAGCAGAAAACAGGGGGTGGGCACTGAAGCTTTCTTT. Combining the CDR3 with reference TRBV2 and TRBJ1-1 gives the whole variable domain EPEVTQTPSHQVTQMGQEVILRCVPISNHLYFYWYRQILGQKVEFLVSFYNNEISEKSEIFDDQFSVERPDGSNFTLKIRSTKLEDSAMYFCASRKQGVGTEAFFGQGTRLTVV.

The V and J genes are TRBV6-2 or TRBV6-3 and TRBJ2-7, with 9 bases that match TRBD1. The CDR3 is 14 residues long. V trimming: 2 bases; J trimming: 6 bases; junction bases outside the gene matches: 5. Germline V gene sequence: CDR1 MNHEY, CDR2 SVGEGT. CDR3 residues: CASSYGTGWREQYF. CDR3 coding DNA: TGTGCCAGCAGTTACGGGACAGGGTGGCGCGAGCAGTACTTC.

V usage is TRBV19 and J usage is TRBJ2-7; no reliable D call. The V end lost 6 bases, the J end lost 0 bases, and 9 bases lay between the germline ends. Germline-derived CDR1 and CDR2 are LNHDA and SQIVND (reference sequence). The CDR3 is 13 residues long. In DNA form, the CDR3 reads TGTGCCAGTAGCCCGGTCATCTCCTACGAGCAGTACTTC. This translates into CASSPVISYEQYF.

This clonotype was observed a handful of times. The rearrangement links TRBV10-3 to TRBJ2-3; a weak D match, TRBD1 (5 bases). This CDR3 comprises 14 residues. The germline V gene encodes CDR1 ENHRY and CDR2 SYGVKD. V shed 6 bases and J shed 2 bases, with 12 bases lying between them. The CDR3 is CAISLDTDTDTQYF. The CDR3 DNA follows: TGTGCCATCAGCCTGGACACAGACACAGATACGCAGTATTTT.

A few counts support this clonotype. CDR3 amino acids: CASSLAERVRGYGYTF. The CDR3 DNA reads as TGTGCCAGCAGCTTGGCCGAACGTGTTCGCGGCTATGGCTACACCTTC. The chain has TRBV5-6 and TRBJ1-2, with D unclear. CDR1 SGHDT and CDR2 YYEEEE come from the germline V gene. This CDR3 region has 16 residues. Trimming took off 0 bases at V and 4 bases at J, with 16 bases between the two ends.

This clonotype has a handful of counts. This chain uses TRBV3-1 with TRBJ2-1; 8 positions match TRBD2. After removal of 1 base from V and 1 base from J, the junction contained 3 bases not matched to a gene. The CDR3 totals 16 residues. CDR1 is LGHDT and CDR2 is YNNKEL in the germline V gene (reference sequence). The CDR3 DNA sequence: TGTGCCAGCAGCCAAGGGAGCGGGGGTTCCTACAATGAGCAGTTCTTC. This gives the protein CASSQGSGGSYNEQFF.

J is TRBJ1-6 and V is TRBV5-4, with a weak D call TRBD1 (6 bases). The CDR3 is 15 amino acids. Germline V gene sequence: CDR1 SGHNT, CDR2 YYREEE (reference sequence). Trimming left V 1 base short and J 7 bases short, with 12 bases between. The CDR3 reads CASSLMTGRNSPLHF. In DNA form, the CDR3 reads TGTGCCAGCAGCTTGATGACAGGAAGAAATTCACCCCTCCACTTT.

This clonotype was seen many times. Written as DNA, the CDR3 is TGTGCCAGCAGCTTAGGGCCTACAGGGGGATCGAACACCGGGGAGCTGTTTTTT. This gives the protein CASSLGPTGGSNTGELFF. This rearrangement joins TRBV7-6 to TRBJ2-2, with 8 bases that match TRBD1. V lost 1 base, J lost 0 bases, and 7 bases stayed unmatched. The CDR3 is 18 amino acids. Germline CDR1 is SGHVS and CDR2 is FNYEAQ.

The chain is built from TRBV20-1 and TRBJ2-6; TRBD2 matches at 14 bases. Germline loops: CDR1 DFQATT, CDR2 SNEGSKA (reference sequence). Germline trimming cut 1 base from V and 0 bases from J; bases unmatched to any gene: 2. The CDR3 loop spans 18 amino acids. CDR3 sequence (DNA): TGCAGTGCTAGAGCCGGGACTAGCGGGAGCTCTGGGGCCAACGTCCTGACTTTC. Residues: CSARAGTSGSSGANVLTF.

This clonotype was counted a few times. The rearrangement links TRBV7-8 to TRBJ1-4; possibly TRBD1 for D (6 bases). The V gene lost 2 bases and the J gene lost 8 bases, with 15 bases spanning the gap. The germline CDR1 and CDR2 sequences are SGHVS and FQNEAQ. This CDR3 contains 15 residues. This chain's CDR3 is CASSLTPAQGEKLFF. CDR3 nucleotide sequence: TGTGCCAGCAGCTTAACTCCCGCGCAGGGGGAAAAACTGTTTTTT.

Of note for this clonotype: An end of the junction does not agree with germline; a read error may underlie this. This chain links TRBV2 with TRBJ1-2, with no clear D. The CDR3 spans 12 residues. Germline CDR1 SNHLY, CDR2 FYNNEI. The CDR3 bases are TGTGCCAGCAGTGAAGACCACTACGGCTACACCTTC. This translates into CASSEDHYGYTF.